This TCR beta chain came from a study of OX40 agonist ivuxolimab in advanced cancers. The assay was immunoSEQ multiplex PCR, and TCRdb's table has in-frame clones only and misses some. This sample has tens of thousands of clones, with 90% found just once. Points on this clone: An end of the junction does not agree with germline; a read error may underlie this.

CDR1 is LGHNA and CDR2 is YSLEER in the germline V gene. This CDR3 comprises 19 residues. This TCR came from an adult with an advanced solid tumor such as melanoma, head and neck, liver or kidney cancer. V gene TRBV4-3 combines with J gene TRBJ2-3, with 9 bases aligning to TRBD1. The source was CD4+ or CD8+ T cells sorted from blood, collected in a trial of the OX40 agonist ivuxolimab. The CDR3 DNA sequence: TGCGCCAGCAGCAAAGAAGTGAACCCGCGGGACAGGGGCACAGATACGCAGTATTTT. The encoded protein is CASSKEVNPRDRGTDTQYF.